These 29 T cell receptor beta chains originate from one sample sequenced in a study of shared clonotypes between healthy human individuals. The table came from immunoSEQ multiplex PCR; TCRdb's copy has only in-frame clones and leaves some out. In the table there are a few million clones, 90% to 96% of which are singletons. Sequenced input: naive CD4+ T cells sorted from blood. Subset given: CD45RA+ positively selected. The source of these receptors is a man younger than 30 in good health.

The chain is built from TRBV30 and TRBJ2-2; 7 bases agree with TRBD1. The germline gives CDR1 GTSNPN, CDR2 SVGIG (reference sequence). There are 14 residues in the CDR3. Trimming took 4 bases from V and 1 from J; bases not matched to a gene: 3. CDR3 in DNA: TGTGCCTGGATAAGGGGGCTGAACACCGGGGAGCTGTTTTTT. Its protein is CAWIRGLNTGELFF. The complete variable domain, with remaining parts taken from reference TRBV30 and TRBJ2-2, reads SQTIHQWPATLVQPVGSPLSLECTVEGTSNPNLYWYRQAAGRGLQLLFYSVGIGQISSEVPQNLSASRPQDRQFILSSKKLLLSDSGFYLCAWIRGLNTGELFFGEGSRLTVL.

The chain recombines TRBV19 with TRBJ1-2, with D unclear. The V gene lost 7 bases and the J gene lost 9 bases, with 27 bases spanning the gap. The CDR3 is 16 residues long. CDR1 is LNHDA and CDR2 is SQIVND in the germline V gene (reference sequence). CDR3 sequence (DNA): TGTGCCAGTACAATGGGTGGGGAAGAAAGGAGATTGAGCTACACCTTC. Encoded protein: CASTMGGEERRLSYTF.

This chain links TRBV5-5 with TRBJ2-4; D may be TRBD2 (6 bases). The CDR3 spans 16 residues. Trimming cost V 3 bases and J 1 base, with 14 bases left between them. The V gene's germline CDR1 is SGHKS and CDR2 YYEKEE (reference sequence). The CDR3, as DNA: TGTGCCAGCAGCTCCGAGGGAGGCAAGGCCAAAAACATTCAGTACTTC. Its protein is CASSSEGGKAKNIQYF. Based on the CDR3 plus reference TRBV5-5 and TRBJ2-4, the full variable domain is DAGVTQSPTHLIKTRGQQVTLRCSPISGHKSVSWYQQVLGQGPQFIFQYYEKEERGRGNFPDRFSARQFPNYSSELNVNALLLGDSALYLCASSSEGGKAKNIQYFGAGTRLSVL.

This chain links TRBV12-5 with TRBJ2-3; 10 nucleotides agree with TRBD2. Trimming removed 6 bases from V and 4 bases from J; junction bases left unmatched: 4. Germline CDR1 LGHNT, CDR2 FRNRAP. This CDR3 comprises 14 residues. The CDR3: CASGPGTSADTQYF. CDR3 nucleotide sequence: TGTGCTAGTGGCCCCGGGACTAGCGCAGATACGCAGTATTTT. Supplemented by reference TRBV12-5 and TRBJ2-3, the full variable domain reads DARVTQTPRHKVTEMGQEVTMRCQPILGHNTVFWYRQTMMQGLELLAYFRNRAPLDDSGMPKDRFSAEMPDATLATLKIQPSEPRDSAVYFCASGPGTSADTQYFGPGTRLTVL.

About this clone itself: The DNA is left out, because the CDR3 cannot be placed on it with certainty; the CDR3 is given as TCRdb lists it. The chain is built from TRBV4-1 and TRBJ2-3. Per the germline V gene, CDR1 is MGHRA and CDR2 is YSYEKL. The CDR3 is 17 amino acids long, termini counted. Here the CDR3 reads CASSSGPASTRADTQYF.

The V call is TRBV28, the J call TRBJ1-1, with a weak D call TRBD1 (6 bases). From germline, CDR1 is MDHEN and CDR2 SYDVKM. V lost 5 bases and J lost 4, with 14 bases in between. This CDR3 contains 14 residues. CDR3 amino acids: CASSQTGSATEAFF. The CDR3 region has the DNA TGTGCCAGCAGTCAAACAGGGTCTGCCACTGAAGCTTTCTTT.

V gene TRBV7-9 combines with J gene TRBJ2-1; possibly TRBD2 for D (5 bases). The CDR3 covers 15 residues. From germline, CDR1 is SEHNR and CDR2 FQNEAQ (reference sequence). V was pared by 5 bases and J by 7 bases, with 18 bases between. As DNA, the CDR3 is TGTGCCAGCAGCAAAGGGAGAAGCGGACGGAATGAGCAGTTCTTC. Translating gives CASSKGRSGRNEQFF.

The rearrangement uses TRBV18 and TRBJ1-1; D gene unclear. Germline V CDR1 and CDR2: KGHSH, LQKENI. CDR3 length equals 13 residues. V shed 3 bases and J shed 6 bases, with 11 bases lying between them. In nucleotides, the CDR3 is TGTGCCAGCTCACCCATCACTAAGTCTGAAGCTTTCTTT. It is translated as CASSPITKSEAFF.

V is TRBV2 and J is TRBJ2-2; D is uncertain. The CDR3 has 13 amino acids. V was cut by 7 bases and J by 3 bases, with 9 bases left in between. Germline V lookup: CDR1 SNHLY, CDR2 FYNNEI. The CDR3 sequence is CASNLEDTGELFF. DNA of the CDR3: TGTGCCAGCAATCTTGAGGACACCGGGGAGCTGTTTTTT. Supplemented by reference TRBV2 and TRBJ2-2, the full variable domain reads EPEVTQTPSHQVTQMGQEVILRCVPISNHLYFYWYRQILGQKVEFLVSFYNNEISEKSEIFDDQFSVERPDGSNFTLKIRSTKLEDSAMYFCASNLEDTGELFFGEGSRLTVL.

As for this clone: Other nucleotide sequences from this sample produce the same CDR3. The chain has TRBV18 and TRBJ2-7; D not certain. The CDR3 consists of 13 residues. The germline CDR1 and CDR2 sequences are KGHSH and LQKENI. V lost 3 bases to trimming and J lost 3 bases, with 9 bases between them. The CDR3 loop is CASSPIPGYEQYF. The CDR3 DNA follows: TGTGCCAGCTCACCGATTCCCGGCTACGAGCAGTACTTC.

The chain couples TRBV6-6 to TRBJ2-7, with 9 bases that match TRBD1. CDR3 length: 15 amino acids. Looked up from germline, CDR1 is MNHNY and CDR2 is SVGAGI (reference sequence). V trimming: 7 bases; J trimming: 3 bases; junction bases outside the gene matches: 10. The CDR3: CASTQVGTGIYEQYF. The CDR3, as DNA: TGTGCCAGCACCCAGGTTGGGACAGGGATCTACGAGCAGTACTTC.

The genes are TRBV5-6 and TRBJ1-5, with TRBD1 matching over 11 bases. Looked up from germline, CDR1 is SGHDT and CDR2 is YYEEEE. With V trimmed by 0 bases and J by 6 bases, 5 bases remained unmatched. This CDR3 spans 16 amino acids. CDR3 residues: CASSLAGTGGFQPQHF. CDR3 DNA: TGTGCCAGCAGCTTGGCCGGGACAGGGGGTTTTCAGCCCCAGCATTTT.

V is TRBV18 and J is TRBJ2-1; 8 positions match TRBD2. With V trimmed by 0 bases and J by 7 bases, 5 bases remained unmatched. CDR1 and CDR2 (germline): KGHSH, LQKENI. CDR3 length: 15 amino acids. CDR3 DNA sequence: TGTGCCAGCTCACCACCGGATCCTAGCGGGAATGAGCAGTTCTTC. Its protein product is CASSPPDPSGNEQFF.

This sequence joins TRBV4-3 and TRBJ2-3; 10 positions agree with TRBD1. Germline trimming cut 4 bases from V and 4 bases from J; bases unmatched to any gene: 5. CDR1 and CDR2 (germline): LGHNA, YSLEER. CDR3 size: 15 residues. In DNA, the CDR3 is TGCGCCAGCAGCCCGGGACAGGGGAAGCCAGATACGCAGTATTTT. It is translated as CASSPGQGKPDTQYF.

The chain couples TRBV18 to TRBJ2-5; the D gene is possibly TRBD1 (5 bases). The CDR3 runs 15 residues. V was cut by 1 base and J by 3 bases, with 12 bases left in between. The germline V gene has CDR1 KGHSH and CDR2 LQKENI. Here the CDR3 DNA reads TGTGCCAGCTCACCACGGCTCGCGACAGAAGAGACCCAGTACTTC. Its translation is CASSPRLATEETQYF.

This clone appeared once. The chain couples TRBV2 to TRBJ2-2, with TRBD2 matching over 8 bases. CDR3 size: 14 residues. The germline CDR1 and CDR2 sequences are SNHLY and FYNNEI. J was trimmed by 5 bases and V by 8 bases; bases with no gene match: 7. CDR3 sequence reads: CASRGRRGTGELFF. The DNA for the CDR3 is TGTGCCAGCCGCGGGAGGAGAGGGACCGGGGAGCTGTTTTTT.

This clone was counted a single time. This rearrangement joins TRBV11-2 to TRBJ2-7; D uncertain. Between the trimmed V and J ends, which lost 5 bases and 5 bases, there was a span of 16 bases. This CDR3 has 14 amino acids. Germline lookup yields CDR1 SGHAT and CDR2 FQNNGV. The CDR3 region has the DNA TGTGCCAGCAGCCCGGTGAAGGGATCAAACGAGCAGTACTTC. It translates to CASSPVKGSNEQYF.

This chain connects TRBV4-3 to TRBJ2-6, with D possibly matching TRBD1 (6 bases). CDR3 size: 15 residues. Trimming pared 1 base from V and 4 bases from J, leaving 8 bases between. CDR1 LGHNA and CDR2 YSLEER come from the germline V gene. The DNA of the CDR3 is TGCGCCAGCAGCCAAGTGGGGGCCGGGGCCAACGTCCTGACTTTC. Translating it yields CASSQVGAGANVLTF.

The chain joins TRBV5-1 to TRBJ2-1; D may be TRBD1 (6 bases). Trimming shortened V by 0 bases and J by 4 bases, and 11 bases separated the two germline ends. Germline values: CDR1 SGHRS, CDR2 YFSETQ. The CDR3 has 15 amino acids. The CDR3 DNA is TGCGCCAGCAGCTTGGATAGGACAGAGTACAATGAGCAGTTCTTC. As protein: CASSLDRTEYNEQFF.

The CDR3 DNA is TGTGCCAGCAGCTCCCGGACTAGCGGGTTCACAGATACGCAGTATTTT. Amino acids: CASSSRTSGFTDTQYF. V and J are TRBV5-8 and TRBJ2-3; TRBD2 aligns across 11 bases. The CDR3 totals 16 residues. V lost 3 bases to trimming and J lost 2 bases; unmatched junction nucleotides: 5. Germline assignment: CDR1 SGHTS and CDR2 YDEGEE.

V and J are TRBV11-2 and TRBJ2-2; no clear D gene. This CDR3 contains 15 residues. Trimming cost V 1 base and J 4 bases, with 10 bases left between them. Germline CDR1 is SGHAT and CDR2 is FQNNGV. In DNA form, the CDR3 reads TGTGCCAGCAGCTTAGTGGCAGAAAGCACCGGGGAGCTGTTTTTT. It yields the protein CASSLVAESTGELFF.

The J gene is TRBJ2-3, the V gene TRBV28; 11 bases line up with TRBD2. From germline, CDR1 is MDHEN and CDR2 SYDVKM. There are 15 residues in the CDR3. After removal of 7 bases from V and 4 bases from J, the junction contained 7 bases not matched to a gene. CDR3 sequence: CASTISGGGPDTQYF. The CDR3 bases are TGTGCCAGCACCATTAGCGGGGGGGGGCCAGATACGCAGTATTTT.

The chain has TRBV6-5 and TRBJ1-5; D is undetermined. The CDR3 is 12 amino acids. Deletions cut 4 bases from V and 9 bases from J, with 10 bases between. Germline V CDR1 and CDR2: MNHEY, SVGAGI. CDR3 in amino acids: CASSSEWGPQHF. The CDR3, as DNA: TGTGCCAGCAGTTCCGAGTGGGGGCCCCAGCATTTT.

The chain's CDR3 is CASRIDGYYGYTF. CDR3 DNA: TGTGCCAGCAGGATCGACGGTTACTATGGCTACACCTTC. The chain links TRBV2 to TRBJ1-2; D ambiguous. The CDR3 runs 13 residues. Germline CDR1 and CDR2: SNHLY and FYNNEI. V lost 6 bases and J lost 3, with 11 bases in between.

V gene TRBV6-1 combines with J gene TRBJ2-1, with 8 bases matching TRBD1. V shed 3 bases and J 4 bases; nucleotides not matched to a gene: 5. The CDR3 runs to 15 residues. Germline CDR1 and CDR2: MNHNS and SASEGT. CDR3 in amino acids: CASSERTGRYNEQFF. CDR3 in DNA: TGTGCCAGCAGTGAGCGGACAGGGCGATACAATGAGCAGTTCTTC.

The J gene is TRBJ2-6, the V gene TRBV5-4; no reliable D call. Germline V CDR1 and CDR2: SGHNT, YYREEE (reference sequence). The CDR3 extends over 16 amino acids. The V gene lost 4 bases and the J gene lost 2 bases, with 13 bases spanning the gap. This CDR3 reads CASSLSTRAGANVLTF. The CDR3 DNA is TGTGCCAGCAGCCTCAGTACACGGGCTGGGGCCAACGTCCTGACTTTC.

This clone was detected only once. This chain joins TRBV6-5 and TRBJ1-6; D is possibly TRBD1 (6 bases). Trimming left V 5 bases short and J 6 bases short, with 14 bases between. The CDR3 covers 15 residues. The germline V gene has CDR1 MNHEY and CDR2 SVGAGI. The CDR3, as DNA: TGTGCCAGCAGTCGCTCAGGGGCGACTAATTCACCCCTCCACTTT. This translates into CASSRSGATNSPLHF.

V is TRBV10-2 and J is TRBJ2-5; 8 bases agree with TRBD2. V dropped 2 bases and J dropped 1; count of bases not matched to a gene: 3. The CDR3 sequence is 15 residues long. Germline values: CDR1 WSHSY, CDR2 SAAADI. CDR3 bases: TGCGCCAGCAGTGAGGGACTAGCCCCCCAAGAGACCCAGTACTTC. This translates into CASSEGLAPQETQYF.

This chain links TRBV4-3 with TRBJ2-7; the match to TRBD2 covers 10 bases. V was pared by 1 base and J by 3 bases, with 12 bases of the junction left unmatched. CDR3 size: 18 residues. Germline assignment: CDR1 LGHNA and CDR2 YSLEER. The CDR3 region is CASSQGRLGLAGDYEQYF. DNA for the CDR3: TGCGCCAGCAGCCAAGGGAGGTTGGGCCTAGCGGGGGACTACGAGCAGTACTTC.